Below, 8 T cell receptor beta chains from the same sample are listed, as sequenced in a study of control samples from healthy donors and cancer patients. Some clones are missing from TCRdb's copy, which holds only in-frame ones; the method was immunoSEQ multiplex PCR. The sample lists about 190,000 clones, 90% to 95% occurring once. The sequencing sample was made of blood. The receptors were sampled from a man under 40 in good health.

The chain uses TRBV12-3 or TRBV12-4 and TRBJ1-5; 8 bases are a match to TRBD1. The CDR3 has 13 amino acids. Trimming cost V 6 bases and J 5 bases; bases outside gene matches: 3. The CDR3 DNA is TGTGCCAGCAGCCCACAGGGGGATCAGCCCCAGCATTTT. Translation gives CASSPQGDQPQHF.

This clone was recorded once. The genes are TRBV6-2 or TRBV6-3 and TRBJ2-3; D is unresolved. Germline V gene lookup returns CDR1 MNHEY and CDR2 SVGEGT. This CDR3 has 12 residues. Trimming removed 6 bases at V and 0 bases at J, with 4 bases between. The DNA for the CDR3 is TGTGCCAGCAGCGACAGCACAGATACGCAGTATTTT. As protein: CASSDSTDTQYF.

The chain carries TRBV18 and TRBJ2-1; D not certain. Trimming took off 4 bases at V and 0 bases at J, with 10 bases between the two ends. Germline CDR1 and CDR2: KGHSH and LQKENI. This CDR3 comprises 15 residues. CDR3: CASSLQRSSYNEQFF. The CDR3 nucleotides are TGTGCCAGCTCACTCCAGAGGAGCTCCTACAATGAGCAGTTCTTC.

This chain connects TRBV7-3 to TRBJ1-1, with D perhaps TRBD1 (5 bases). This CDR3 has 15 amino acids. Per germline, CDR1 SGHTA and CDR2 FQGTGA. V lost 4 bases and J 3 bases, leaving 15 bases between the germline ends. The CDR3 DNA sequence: TGTGCCAGCAGCTCCCCCGGTGGGGGAGACACTGAAGCTTTCTTT. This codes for CASSSPGGGDTEAFF.

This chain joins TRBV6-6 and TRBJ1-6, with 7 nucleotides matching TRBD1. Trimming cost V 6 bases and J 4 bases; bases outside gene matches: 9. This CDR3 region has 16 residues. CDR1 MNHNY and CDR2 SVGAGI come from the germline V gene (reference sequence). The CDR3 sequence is CASRDYPGQYNSPLHF. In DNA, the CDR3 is TGTGCCAGCAGAGACTATCCGGGACAGTATAATTCACCCCTCCACTTT.

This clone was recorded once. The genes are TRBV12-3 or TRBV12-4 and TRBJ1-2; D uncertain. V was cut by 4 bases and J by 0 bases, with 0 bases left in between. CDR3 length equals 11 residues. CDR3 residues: CASSSNYGYTF. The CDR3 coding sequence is TGTGCCAGCAGTTCTAACTATGGCTACACCTTC.

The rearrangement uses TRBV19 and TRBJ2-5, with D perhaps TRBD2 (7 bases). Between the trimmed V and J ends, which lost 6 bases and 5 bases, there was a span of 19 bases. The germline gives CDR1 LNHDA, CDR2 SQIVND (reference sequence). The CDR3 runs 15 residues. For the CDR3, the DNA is TGTGCCAGTAGGCCCGCTTCGGGGGGCCGGGAGACCCAGTACTTC. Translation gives CASRPASGGRETQYF. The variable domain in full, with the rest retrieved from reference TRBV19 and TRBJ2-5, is DGGITQSPKYLFRKEGQNVTLSCEQNLNHDAMYWYRQDPGQGLRLIYYSQIVNDFQKGDIAEGYSVSREKKESFPLTVTSAQKNPTAFYLCASRPASGGRETQYFGPGTRLLVL.

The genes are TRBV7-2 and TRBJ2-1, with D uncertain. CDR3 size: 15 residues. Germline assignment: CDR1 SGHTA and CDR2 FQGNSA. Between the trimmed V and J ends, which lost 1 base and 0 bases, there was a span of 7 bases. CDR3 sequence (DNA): TGTGCCAGCAGCTTAGAAAGTAGCTCCTACAATGAGCAGTTCTTC. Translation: CASSLESSSYNEQFF. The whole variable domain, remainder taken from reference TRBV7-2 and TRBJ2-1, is GAGVSQSPSNKVTEKGKDVELRCDPISGHTALYWYRQSLGQGLEFLIYFQGNSAPDKSGLPSDRFSAERTGGSVSTLTIQRTQQEDSAVYLCASSLESSSYNEQFFGPGTRLTVL.